Listed below are T cell receptor beta chains from one sample, sequenced in a study of blood T cells in healthy people across ages. TCRdb reanalysed the 5' RACE reads using MiXCR and keeps one entry per CDR3 protein. The sample shows some 700,000 distinct CDR3 sequences, approximately 21% of them seen only once. The source material was blood. The receptors stem from a man between 65 and 85 years old in good health. CDR3s include the opening cysteine and the closing phenylalanine or tryptophan. D genes are given only for firm matches. Only part of the rows carry a size: once, few, many, or a class if the clone is expanded.

d_gene	v_gene	abundance	len	j_gene	CDR3nt	CDR3aa
-	TRBV7-9	-	14	TRBJ2-7	TGTGCCAGCAGCTTAGCGATGGGCACAAGGGAGCAGTACTTC	CASSLAMGTREQYF
-	TRBV25-1	few	13	TRBJ2-3	TGTGCCAGCAGTAGGGACACCCAGGATACGCAGTATTTT	CASSRDTQDTQYF
-	TRBV11-2	many	15	TRBJ2-3	TGTGCCAGCAGCTTAGAGAGGAGTAGCACAGATACGCAGTATTTT	CASSLERSSTDTQYF
TRBD1	TRBV4-3	-	13	TRBJ1-5	TGCGCCAGCAGCAACGGACAGGCGCGGCCCCAGCATTTT	CASSNGQARPQHF
-	TRBV12-3/TRBV12-4	-	14	TRBJ2-7	TGTGCCAGCACCTCTATCTATAACTCCTACGAGCAGTACTTC	CASTSIYNSYEQYF
-	TRBV20-1	-	12	TRBJ2-7	TGCAGTGCACAGGAGAGCTCCTACGAGCAGTACTTC	CSAQESSYEQYF
-	TRBV12-3/TRBV12-4	-	13	TRBJ2-1	TGTGCCAGCAGTGCACAGGTTTACAATGAGCAGTTCTTC	CASSAQVYNEQFF
TRBD1	TRBV6-6	-	14	TRBJ2-7	TGTGCCAGCAGTGCCCCCGGGACAGCCTACGAGCAGTACTTC	CASSAPGTAYEQYF
-	TRBV16	few	13	TRBJ1-2	TGTGCCAGCAGCCAATGGGCGAACTATGGCTACACCTTC	CASSQWANYGYTF
TRBD1	TRBV7-9	-	12	TRBJ2-7	TGTGCCACCACAGGGGGAGAAAACGAGCAGTACTTC	CATTGGENEQYF
-	TRBV20-1	-	13	TRBJ2-4	TGCAGTGCTAAAGTCCCCAACAAAAACATTCAGTACTTC	CSAKVPNKNIQYF
-	TRBV6-1	-	15	TRBJ2-4	TGTGCCAGCAGCCACAGGGTGGGGGCCAAAAACATTCAGTACTTC	CASSHRVGAKNIQYF
TRBD1	TRBV27	few	17	TRBJ1-1	TGTGCCAGCAGTATACGGACAGGGGATCGTACGAACACTGAAGCTTTCTTT	CASSIRTGDRTNTEAFF
-	TRBV6-4	-	13	TRBJ2-1	TGTGCCAGCGCTACGCGGGGAGGGGGTGAGCAGTTCTTC	CASATRGGGEQFF
-	TRBV12-3/TRBV12-4	few	14	TRBJ1-3	TGTGCCAGCAGAAACTTAACCTCTGGAAACACCATATATTTT	CASRNLTSGNTIYF
-	TRBV4-1	many	17	TRBJ1-5	TGCGCCAGCAGCCAAGAGGTTCGCCAGGCTAGCAATCAGCCCCAGCATTTT	CASSQEVRQASNQPQHF
-	TRBV4-1	-	15	TRBJ2-3	TGCGCCAGCAGCCAACAGATGGCGGCTACAGATACGCAGTATTTT	CASSQQMAATDTQYF
TRBD1	TRBV7-9	few	15	TRBJ1-2	TGTGCCAGCAGCGCGGGACAGTTGATCAACTATGGCTACACCTTC	CASSAGQLINYGYTF
-	TRBV5-1	-	17	TRBJ2-4	TGCGCCAGCAGCTTGGATGGAGGTGGGGCGGCCAAAAACATTCAGTACTTC	CASSLDGGGAAKNIQYF
-	TRBV20-1	-	14	TRBJ2-3	TGCAGTGCATCTAGTAGCGATAGCACAGATACGCAGTATTTT	CSASSSDSTDTQYF
TRBD2	TRBV6-6	-	15	TRBJ2-5	TGTGCCAGCAGTTACGTCGGGGGGGTACAAGAGACCCAGTACTTC	CASSYVGGVQETQYF
TRBD1	TRBV4-1	few	17	TRBJ2-3	TGCGCCAGCAGCCAAGTCCCGGGGACAGGGGGTACAGATACGCAGTATTTT	CASSQVPGTGGTDTQYF
TRBD1	TRBV2	many	16	TRBJ2-4	TGTGCCAGCAGGGAAACAGGGGGCTTAGCCAAAAACATTCAGTACTTC	CASRETGGLAKNIQYF
-	TRBV20-1	few	13	TRBJ2-7	TGCAGTGCTACGGAAAGGGCCACCTACGAGCAGTACTTC	CSATERATYEQYF
-	TRBV5-1	-	14	TRBJ2-1	TGCGCCAGCAGCTTGCTAAGGGGGATCGATGAGCAGTTCTTC	CASSLLRGIDEQFF
-	TRBV21-1	-	16	TRBJ2-1	TGTGCCAGCAGCAGGCCCGGGACAGCTTACTACAATGAGCAGTTCTTC	CASSRPGTAYYNEQFF
TRBD2	TRBV27	-	20	TRBJ2-1	TGTGCCAGCAGTTTATCCTCCCGACTAGCGGGGGCGTTCTCCTACAATGAGCAGTTCTTC	CASSLSSRLAGAFSYNEQFF
-	TRBV20-1	few	16	TRBJ1-3	TGCAGTGCTAGAGATTCGCGGGGGGCATCTGGAAACACCATATATTTT	CSARDSRGASGNTIYF
TRBD2	TRBV9	-	16	TRBJ2-3	TGTGCCAGCAGCGTAGGAGCTAGCGGGAACACAGATACGCAGTATTTT	CASSVGASGNTDTQYF
-	TRBV5-6	once	13	TRBJ1-2	TGTGCCAGCAGCTTGTATGACAACTATGACTACACCTTC	CASSLYDNYDYTF
TRBD1	TRBV12-3/TRBV12-4	few	14	TRBJ1-4	TGTGCCAGCAGTTTGGGGACAGGGATGGTAAAACTGTTTTTT	CASSLGTGMVKLFF
-	TRBV7-3	-	13	TRBJ1-2	TGTGCCAGCAGCCCCTGGGACGGAGGGACTTGTACCTTC	CASSPWDGGTCTF
-	TRBV20-1	many	17	TRBJ2-1	TGCAGTGCCACACCAGCCCGGCGGGCTTTCAATCGCAATGAGCAGTTCTTC	CSATPARRAFNRNEQFF
TRBD2	TRBV3-1	few	14	TRBJ2-5	TGTGCCAGCAGCGCTACTAGCGGGAGTGAGACCCAGTACTTC	CASSATSGSETQYF
TRBD2	TRBV7-3	-	18	TRBJ2-1	TGTGCCAGCAGCTCCGGGACTAGCGGGAGGGTTTCCTACAATGAGCAGTTCTTC	CASSSGTSGRVSYNEQFF
-	TRBV20-1	-	16	TRBJ2-1	TGCAGTGCTAGAGATGAGGCCAAAGGGGTCTACAATGAGCAGTTCTTC	CSARDEAKGVYNEQFF
-	TRBV12-3/TRBV12-4	-	15	TRBJ1-2	TGTGCCAGCAGTTTAGATGGGTTCGAGGGCTATGGCTACACCTTC	CASSLDGFEGYGYTF
TRBD1	TRBV27	-	16	TRBJ1-1	TGTGCCAGCAGTTTTGGATCACAGGGGAGGGCGACTGAAGCTTTCTTT	CASSFGSQGRATEAFF
-	TRBV7-2	-	15	TRBJ2-5	TGTGCCAGCAGCTTAGTTGTGGTAGGGCAAGAGACCCAGTACTTC	CASSLVVVGQETQYF
TRBD2	TRBV29-1	-	16	TRBJ2-5	TGCAGCGTTGTCCCCTCTAGACTAGCGGGATTGGAGACCCAGTACTTC	CSVVPSRLAGLETQYF
-	TRBV12-3/TRBV12-4	few	14	TRBJ1-6	TGTGCCAGCAGTCCCGGACCGGGGAATTCACCCCTCCACTTT	CASSPGPGNSPLHF
-	TRBV20-1	few	17	TRBJ2-1	TGCAGTGCTAGAGATCGCGGGGGCCGGAGCTCCTACAATGAGCAGTTCTTC	CSARDRGGRSSYNEQFF
TRBD1	TRBV12-3/TRBV12-4	-	16	TRBJ2-5	TGTGCCAGCAGTTTCGGGACAGGGGTCTCCCAAGAGACCCAGTACTTC	CASSFGTGVSQETQYF
-	TRBV29-1	-	13	TRBJ1-4	TGCAGCGCCCAAGGAGGACAGTATGAAAAACTGTTTTTT	CSAQGGQYEKLFF
TRBD2	TRBV3-1	many	13	TRBJ2-5	TGTGCCAGCAGCCAAGAGATTTTCCGGGACTATTTATTC	CASSQEIFRDYLF
-	TRBV5-1	-	13	TRBJ1-4	TGCGCCGGCAGCCGGGACCGGGGGGAAAAACTGTTTTTT	CAGSRDRGEKLFF
TRBD2	TRBV5-1	-	15	TRBJ2-5	TGCGCCAGCAGCGGCGGACTAGCGGGTCAAGAGACCCAGTACTTC	CASSGGLAGQETQYF